Listed here are 8 T cell receptor beta chains from one sample, sequenced in a study of T cell responses to AZD1222 COVID-19 vaccine. Produced via immunoSEQ multiplex PCR; TCRdb's table is partial and in-frame only. Here the sample spans 100,000 to 120,000 clones, roughly 84% being singletons. The sequencing used peripheral blood, collected on day 0 of AZD1222 vaccination. The receptors were sampled from an adult in good health.

V is TRBV5-8 and J is TRBJ2-2; D possibly corresponds to TRBD1 (6 bases). Germline CDR1 is SGHTS and CDR2 is YDEGEE. This CDR3 comprises 14 residues. The V end lost 2 bases, the J end lost 6 bases, and 11 bases lay between the germline ends. The CDR3 here is CASSFLQGSGELFF. CDR3 bases: TGTGCCAGCAGCTTTTTGCAGGGGTCCGGGGAGCTGTTTTTT.

This rearrangement joins TRBV5-1 to TRBJ2-2; D is unclear. The length of the CDR3 is 15 residues. Trimming shortened V by 0 bases and J by 3 bases, and 9 bases separated the two germline ends. Per germline, CDR1 SGHRS and CDR2 YFSETQ. CDR3 amino acids: CASSLAAGHTGELFF. The CDR3 coding sequence is TGCGCCAGCAGCTTGGCAGCAGGCCACACCGGGGAGCTGTTTTTT.

This clone was picked up one time. CDR3 nucleotide sequence: TGTGCCAGCAGTGTTCAGGGTGGGAGGAACACCATATATTTT. Translated, it gives CASSVQGGRNTIYF. This sequence joins TRBV2 and TRBJ1-3, with D maybe TRBD1 (5 bases). The CDR3 consists of 14 residues. The germline CDR1 and CDR2 sequences are SNHLY and FYNNEI. V lost 4 bases to trimming and J lost 7 bases, with 14 bases between them.

V usage is TRBV19 and J usage is TRBJ2-1, with a possible D match to TRBD1 (5 bases). The CDR3 has 12 amino acids. In germline, CDR1 is LNHDA, CDR2 SQIVND (reference sequence). V was cut by 6 bases and J by 8 bases, with 11 bases left in between. The CDR3 bases are TGTGCCAGTAGCCGGACAAGCCATGAGCAGTTCTTC. It encodes CASSRTSHEQFF.

This sequence joins TRBV7-3 and TRBJ1-1; TRBD1 is a possible D gene (6 bases). The V end lost 3 bases, the J end lost 3 bases, and 8 bases lay between the germline ends. The CDR3 sequence is 13 residues long. From germline, CDR1 is SGHTA and CDR2 FQGTGA. CDR3 sequence: CASSFAGDTEAFF. Written as DNA, the CDR3 is TGTGCCAGCAGCTTTGCAGGGGACACTGAAGCTTTCTTT.

This chain joins TRBV7-2 and TRBJ1-2; 7 positions match TRBD1. The CDR3 sequence is 16 residues long. J lost 4 bases, V lost 5 bases, and 13 bases had no gene match. The germline V gene encodes CDR1 SGHTA and CDR2 FQGNSA. CDR3 sequence (DNA): TGTGCCAGCAGCCCCGCCGGGACCGGGACAGTCTATGGCTACACCTTC. The encoded protein is CASSPAGTGTVYGYTF.

This rearrangement joins TRBV6-5 to TRBJ1-2; the match to TRBD1 covers 10 bases. Germline V gives CDR1 MNHEY, CDR2 SVGAGI. Unmatched junction bases numbered 6, after V lost 0 bases and J lost 5 bases. The CDR3 has 16 amino acids. The DNA for the CDR3 is TGTGCCAGCAGTTACTCTAGGACAGGGGGAGGATATGGCTACACCTTC. It codes for CASSYSRTGGGYGYTF.

The chain couples TRBV10-2 to TRBJ2-1, with TRBD1 matching over 11 bases. This CDR3 comprises 14 residues. With V trimmed by 10 bases and J by 8 bases, 10 bases remained unmatched. CDR1 and CDR2 from the germline V gene are WSHSY and SAAADI. The CDR3 DNA follows: TGCGCCACCAGATGGGACAGGGGGTTGTATGAGCAGTTCTTC. Translated: CATRWDRGLYEQFF.